A single sample gave rise to the 10 T cell receptor beta chains below, sequenced in a study of T cell responses to AZD1222 COVID-19 vaccine. Data came from immunoSEQ multiplex PCR; TCRdb stores just in-frame clones and leaves some out. The repertoire has 90,000 to 120,000 clones, around nine tenths of them found once; the top ten carry about 3.1%. The sequencing here drew on peripheral blood, taken 28 days after the second dose of the MenACWY control vaccine. The receptors come from an adult who received the MenACWY meningococcal vaccine as a control.

This CDR3 is CASSDERDRPRQGYTF. The CDR3 DNA reads TGTGCCAGCAGTGATGAACGGGACAGACCTCGCCAGGGCTACACCTTC. The rearrangement links TRBV2 to TRBJ1-2, with TRBD1 identical over 7 bases. This CDR3 is built from 16 residues. The ends lost 3 bases at V and 8 bases at J; junction bases unmatched: 15. From germline, CDR1 is SNHLY and CDR2 FYNNEI.

The CDR3 region has the DNA TGTGCCAGCAGTGAAGCAAAGGGAGGGCCAGAGACCCAGTACTTC. It encodes CASSEAKGGPETQYF. The chain uses TRBV6-1 and TRBJ2-5; 7 bases line up with TRBD2. CDR3 length: 15 residues. CDR1 and CDR2 (germline): MNHNS, SASEGT. J was trimmed by 4 bases and V by 0 bases; bases with no gene match: 5.

In its sample, this clone was seen once. The chain combines TRBV11-1 with TRBJ2-7; D perhaps matches TRBD2 (6 bases). The germline V and J ends were trimmed by 5 bases and 1 base, with 18 bases remaining between them. There are 16 residues in the CDR3. Germline V gene lookup returns CDR1 SGHAT and CDR2 FQDESV (reference sequence). The CDR3 region has the DNA TGTGCCAGCAGCCCCCACCGCGGGGACCCGTCCTACGAGCAGTACTTC. Encoded protein: CASSPHRGDPSYEQYF.

CDR3: CASSFPLDSPLHF. CDR3 DNA sequence: TGTGCCAGCAGTTTCCCGCTTGATTCACCCCTCCACTTT. The chain carries TRBV12-3 or TRBV12-4 and TRBJ1-6; D remains ambiguous. The CDR3 totals 13 residues. Trimming took 3 bases from V and 8 from J, leaving 8 bases between them.

The V gene is TRBV7-2, the J gene TRBJ1-5; 7 bases line up with TRBD1. The CDR3 has 14 residues. Germline assignment: CDR1 SGHTA and CDR2 FQGNSA. Trimming at V came to 5 bases and at J to 9 bases, leaving 10 bases not matched to a gene. Here the CDR3 reads CASSRGQRYWPQHF. The CDR3 DNA reads as TGTGCCAGCAGCCGGGGACAGCGTTATTGGCCCCAGCATTTT.

This clone was observed a few times. The V and J genes are TRBV28 and TRBJ1-5; D possibly corresponds to TRBD1 (6 bases). CDR3 size: 17 residues. Trimming shortened V by 1 base and J by 0 bases, and 13 bases separated the two germline ends. Germline CDR1 MDHEN, CDR2 SYDVKM. CDR3 DNA sequence: TGTGCCAGCAGTTTATTATCCGGGGACATTAGCAATCAGCCCCAGCATTTT. This translates into CASSLLSGDISNQPQHF.

The V and J genes are TRBV7-9 and TRBJ1-2, with D unclear. The CDR3 is 14 amino acids. The germline gives CDR1 SEHNR, CDR2 FQNEAQ (reference sequence). V gave up 5 bases and J gave up 1 base, with 11 bases separating them. The CDR3 reads CASSPGWGNYGYTF. CDR3 sequence (DNA): TGTGCCAGCAGCCCGGGCTGGGGTAACTATGGCTACACCTTC.

This clone turned up a few times. V is TRBV19 and J is TRBJ2-3; TRBD2 aligns across 8 bases. After removal of 7 bases from V and 0 bases from J, the junction contained 6 bases not matched to a gene. From germline, CDR1 is LNHDA and CDR2 SQIVND (reference sequence). The CDR3 is 15 residues long. CDR3 protein: CASKGGGLSTDTQYF. For the CDR3, the DNA is TGTGCCAGTAAGGGCGGGGGGCTTAGCACAGATACGCAGTATTTT. Variable domain in full (rest from reference TRBV19 and TRBJ2-3): DGGITQSPKYLFRKEGQNVTLSCEQNLNHDAMYWYRQDPGQGLRLIYYSQIVNDFQKGDIAEGYSVSREKKESFPLTVTSAQKNPTAFYLCASKGGGLSTDTQYFGPGTRLTVL.

The CDR3 bases are TGTGCCAGCAGCCTCCTCGGACAGGGGGCTTCAGATACGCAGTATTTT. This encodes CASSLLGQGASDTQYF. V is TRBV5-6 and J is TRBJ2-3; 11 bases are shared with TRBD1. The germline V gene has CDR1 SGHDT and CDR2 YYEEEE. The junction had 8 bases not matched to a gene; V was cut back by 4 bases and J by 4 bases. The length of the CDR3 is 16 residues.

The gene calls are TRBV7-8 and TRBJ2-7, with D possibly called TRBD1 or TRBD2 (5 bases each). V dropped 1 base and J dropped 4 bases, with 14 bases sitting between them. Germline V lookup: CDR1 SGHVS, CDR2 FQNEAQ. This CDR3 contains 15 residues. CDR3 DNA sequence: TGTGCCAGCAGCTTAGGCCAGGGAGAGTGGTACGAGCAGTACTTC. It yields the protein CASSLGQGEWYEQYF.